The clone carrying this T cell receptor (beta chain) was detected a few times. These data come from a study of T cell repertoires in cytomegalovirus infection. One entry per CDR3 protein results from TCRdb running MiXCR on the reads. The data contain some 160,000 distinct CDR3 sequences, 15% to 20% of them singletons. CDR1 and CDR2 from the germline V gene are SGHTA and FQGNSA. CDR3 length: 13 residues. Between the trimmed V and J ends, which lost 6 bases and 6 bases, there was a span of 15 bases. Specimen: CD8+ T cells from PBMCs. V is TRBV7-2 and J is TRBJ2-7, with D tentatively TRBD1 (6 bases). The sequence was obtained from a human donor in good health (CMV status not recorded). Some clones in this sample may be carry-over from other donors' samples. The CDR3 DNA reads TGTGCCAGCAGACCCGAGGGGGTGGGCGAGCAGTACTTC. This translates into CASRPEGVGEQYF.